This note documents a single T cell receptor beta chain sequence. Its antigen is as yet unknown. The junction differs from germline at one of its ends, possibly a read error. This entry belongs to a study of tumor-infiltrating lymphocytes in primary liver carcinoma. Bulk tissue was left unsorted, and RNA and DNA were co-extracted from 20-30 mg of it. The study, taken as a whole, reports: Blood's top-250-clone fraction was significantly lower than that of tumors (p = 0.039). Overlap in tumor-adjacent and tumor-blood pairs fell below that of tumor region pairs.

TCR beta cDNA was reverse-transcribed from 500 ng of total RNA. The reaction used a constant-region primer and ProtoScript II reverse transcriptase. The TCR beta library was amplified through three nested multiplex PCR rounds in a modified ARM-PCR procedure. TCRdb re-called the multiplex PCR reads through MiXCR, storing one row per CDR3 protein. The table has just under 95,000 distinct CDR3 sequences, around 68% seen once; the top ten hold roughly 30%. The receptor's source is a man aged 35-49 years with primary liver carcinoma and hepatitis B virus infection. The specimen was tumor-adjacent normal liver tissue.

DNA of the CDR3: TGTGTCAGCAGCTTGGATATCGGACTAGCCATGTGTGTGCAGTTCTTC. Translating gives CVSSLDIGLAMCVQFF. The rearrangement joins TRBV11-2 to TRBJ2-1; the match to TRBD2 covers 8 bases. CDR1 is SGHAT, CDR2 FQNNGV, per germline. The CDR3 loop spans 16 amino acids.